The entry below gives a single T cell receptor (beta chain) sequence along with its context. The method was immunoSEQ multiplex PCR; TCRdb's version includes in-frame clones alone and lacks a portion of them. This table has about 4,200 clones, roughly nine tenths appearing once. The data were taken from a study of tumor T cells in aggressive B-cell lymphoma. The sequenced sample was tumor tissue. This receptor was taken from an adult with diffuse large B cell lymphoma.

DNA of the CDR3: TGTGCCAGCTCACCACCGCTAGCGGGTTCCCACTACGAGCAGTACTTC. It yields the protein CASSPPLAGSHYEQYF. The gene calls are TRBV18 and TRBJ2-7, with 8 bases that match TRBD2. This CDR3 comprises 16 residues. Germline CDR1 is KGHSH and CDR2 is LQKENI. V was clipped by 0 bases and J by 3 bases; unmatched bases: 7.